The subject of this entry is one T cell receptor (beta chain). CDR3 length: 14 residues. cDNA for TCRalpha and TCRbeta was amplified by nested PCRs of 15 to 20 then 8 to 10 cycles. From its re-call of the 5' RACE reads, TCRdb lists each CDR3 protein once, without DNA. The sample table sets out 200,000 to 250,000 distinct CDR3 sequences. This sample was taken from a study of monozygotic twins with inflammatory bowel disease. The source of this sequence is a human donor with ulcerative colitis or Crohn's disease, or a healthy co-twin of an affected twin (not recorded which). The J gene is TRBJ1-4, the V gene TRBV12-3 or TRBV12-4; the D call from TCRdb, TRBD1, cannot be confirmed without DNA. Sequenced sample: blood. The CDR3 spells CASSNRQGGEKLFF.